A single sample gave rise to the 9 T cell receptor beta chains below, sequenced in a study of type 1 regulatory T cells. A single record per CDR3 protein comes from TCRdb applying MiXCR to the reads. Of 60,000 to 70,000 distinct CDR3 sequences listed, about 48% are singletons. These receptors' targets are unknown. Sequencing used cultured non-Tr1 T cells, either the whole culture or a sorted T cell fraction (not recorded which). Receptor source: a human donor in good health.

A remark on this clonotype: One end of the junction varies from germline; a read error may be responsible. The chain is built from TRBV5-5 and TRBJ1-5; D is unresolved. The CDR3 loop spans 16 amino acids. Germline CDR1 and CDR2: SGHKS and YYEKEE (reference sequence). CDR3 in amino acids: CTSSLLATAGNQPQHF. The CDR3 coding sequence is TGTACCAGCAGCTTGCTAGCTACCGCCGGCAATCAGCCCCAGCATTTT. Full variable domain (remainder filled in from reference TRBV5-5 and TRBJ1-5): DAGVTQSPTHLIKTRGQQVTLRCSPISGHKSVSWYQQVLGQGPQFIFQYYEKEERGRGNFPDRFSARQFPNYSSELNVNALLLGDSALYLCTSSLLATAGNQPQHFGDGTRLSIL.

This clonotype was observed many times. The V call is TRBV7-3, the J call TRBJ2-3, with 7 bases aligning to TRBD2. Germline V gene data show CDR1 as SGHTA and CDR2 as FQGTGA. Losses at the gene ends were 3 bases for V and 4 bases for J; bases not matched to a gene: 7. The CDR3 has 15 residues. The CDR3 loop is CASSFSPGGSDTQYF. The CDR3, as DNA: TGTGCCAGCAGCTTTAGCCCGGGAGGCTCAGATACGCAGTATTTT.

This clonotype was seen a few times. The chain employs TRBV11-2 and TRBJ2-5; 12 bases match TRBD2. The CDR3 has 16 amino acids. V lost 5 bases, J lost 4 bases, and 8 bases stayed unmatched. Germline V gene data show CDR1 as SGHAT and CDR2 as FQNNGV. CDR3 amino acids: CASSPGTSGFAETQYF. The CDR3 region has the DNA TGTGCCAGCAGCCCCGGGACTAGCGGGTTTGCAGAGACCCAGTACTTC.

The chain uses TRBV7-6 and TRBJ2-3, with a weak D call TRBD2 (6 bases). Between the trimmed V and J ends, which lost 2 bases and 1 base, there was a span of 16 bases. The CDR3 spans 17 residues. Germline V CDR1 and CDR2: SGHVS, FNYEAQ. The CDR3 DNA reads TGTGCCAGCAGCTTATTTGGGACTGGGCTTGGCACAGATACGCAGTATTTT. This sequence encodes CASSLFGTGLGTDTQYF.

This clonotype was counted a few times. V is TRBV12-3 or TRBV12-4 and J is TRBJ1-2; D gene unclear. The V gene lost 3 bases and the J gene lost 3 bases, with 14 bases spanning the gap. The CDR3 contains 15 residues. CDR3 loop: CASSLGVGVHYGYTF. The DNA of the CDR3 is TGTGCCAGCAGTTTGGGAGTTGGAGTCCACTATGGCTACACCTTC.

Regarding this clonotype: At one end the junction does not follow the germline gene, possibly because of a read error. The chain uses TRBV4-2 and TRBJ1-4; D unclear. This CDR3 spans 13 amino acids. CDR1 is LGHNA and CDR2 is YNFKEQ in the germline V gene. As DNA, the CDR3 is TGTGCCAGCAGCCAAGGTCAAGGCGAAATACTGTTTTTT. Encoded protein: CASSQGQGEILFF.

The rearrangement joins TRBV7-9 to TRBJ1-2, with a tentative D call TRBD1 (6 bases). Trimming took 5 bases from V and 1 from J, leaving 11 bases between them. CDR3 length equals 14 residues. CDR1 SEHNR and CDR2 FQNEAQ come from the germline V gene (reference sequence). CDR3 region: CASSLGQSNYGYTF. CDR3 in DNA: TGTGCCAGCAGCCTCGGACAGAGTAACTATGGCTACACCTTC.

The V gene is TRBV19, the J gene TRBJ1-3; the D is unclear. Germline V gene sequence: CDR1 LNHDA, CDR2 SQIVND (reference sequence). This CDR3 has 17 amino acids. Trimming took off 5 bases at V and 4 bases at J, with 21 bases between the two ends. The CDR3 coding sequence is TGTGCCAGTAGTCGCGGATCGGATATTGTGTGGGGAAACACCATATATTTT. Amino acids: CASSRGSDIVWGNTIYF. Full variable domain (outside the CDR3, taken from reference TRBV19 and TRBJ1-3): DGGITQSPKYLFRKEGQNVTLSCEQNLNHDAMYWYRQDPGQGLRLIYYSQIVNDFQKGDIAEGYSVSREKKESFPLTVTSAQKNPTAFYLCASSRGSDIVWGNTIYFGEGSWLTVV.

The CDR3 sequence: CASSLAPVAGANVLTF. The CDR3 DNA reads as TGCGCCAGCAGCTTGGCCCCAGTGGCTGGGGCCAACGTCCTGACTTTC. This chain connects TRBV5-1 to TRBJ2-6, with D unclear. The CDR3 covers 16 residues. The germline V gene has CDR1 SGHRS and CDR2 YFSETQ. The germline V and J ends were trimmed by 0 bases and 2 bases, with 9 bases remaining between them.